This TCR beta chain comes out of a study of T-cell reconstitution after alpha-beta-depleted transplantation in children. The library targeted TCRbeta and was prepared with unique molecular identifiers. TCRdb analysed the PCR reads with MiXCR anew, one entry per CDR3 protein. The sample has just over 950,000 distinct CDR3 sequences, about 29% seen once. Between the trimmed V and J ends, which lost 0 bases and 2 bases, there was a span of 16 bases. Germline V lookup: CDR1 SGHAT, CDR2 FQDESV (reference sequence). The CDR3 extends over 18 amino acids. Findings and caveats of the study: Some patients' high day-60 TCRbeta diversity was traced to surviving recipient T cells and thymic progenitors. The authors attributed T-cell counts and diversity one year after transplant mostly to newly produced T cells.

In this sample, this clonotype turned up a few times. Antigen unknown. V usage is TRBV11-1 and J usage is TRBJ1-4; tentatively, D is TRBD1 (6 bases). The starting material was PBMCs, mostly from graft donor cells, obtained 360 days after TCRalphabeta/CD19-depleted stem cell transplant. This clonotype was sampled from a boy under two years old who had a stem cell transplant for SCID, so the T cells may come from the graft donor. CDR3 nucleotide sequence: TGTGCCAGCAGCTTAGCGCGCAGGGGAAGGGTCACTAATGAAAAACTGTTTTTT. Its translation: CASSLARRGRVTNEKLFF.